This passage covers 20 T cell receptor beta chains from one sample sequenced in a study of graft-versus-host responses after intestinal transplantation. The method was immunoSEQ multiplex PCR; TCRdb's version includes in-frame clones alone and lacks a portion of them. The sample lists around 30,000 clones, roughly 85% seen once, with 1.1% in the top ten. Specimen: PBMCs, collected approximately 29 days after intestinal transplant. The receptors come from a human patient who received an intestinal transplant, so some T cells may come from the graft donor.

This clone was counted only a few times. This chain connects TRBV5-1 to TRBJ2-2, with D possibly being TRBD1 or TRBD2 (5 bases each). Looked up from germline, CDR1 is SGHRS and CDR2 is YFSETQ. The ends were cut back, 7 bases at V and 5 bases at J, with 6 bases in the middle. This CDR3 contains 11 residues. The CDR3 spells CASEGTGELFF. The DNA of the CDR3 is TGCGCCAGCGAGGGGACCGGGGAGCTGTTTTTT.

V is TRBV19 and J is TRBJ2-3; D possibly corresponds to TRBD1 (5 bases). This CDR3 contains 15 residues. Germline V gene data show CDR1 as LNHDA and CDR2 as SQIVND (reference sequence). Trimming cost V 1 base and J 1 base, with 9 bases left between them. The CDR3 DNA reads TGTGCCAGTAGTATAGCAGGCAGGGGCACAGATACGCAGTATTTT. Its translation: CASSIAGRGTDTQYF.

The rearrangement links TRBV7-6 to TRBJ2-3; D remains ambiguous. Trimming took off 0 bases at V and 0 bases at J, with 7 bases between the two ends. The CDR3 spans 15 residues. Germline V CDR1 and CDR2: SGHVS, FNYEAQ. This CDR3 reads CASSLAVSSTDTQYF. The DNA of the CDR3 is TGTGCCAGCAGCTTAGCCGTTTCTAGCACAGATACGCAGTATTTT.

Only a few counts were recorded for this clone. This CDR3 reads CASSYGTGANSPLHF. The DNA of the CDR3 is TGTGCCAGCAGTTACGGGACAGGGGCCAATTCACCCCTCCACTTT. This chain connects TRBV6-5 to TRBJ1-6, with 10 bases that match TRBD1. V dropped 2 bases and J dropped 7; count of bases not matched to a gene: 2. The CDR3 length is 15 residues. Germline-derived CDR1 and CDR2 are MNHEY and SVGAGI.

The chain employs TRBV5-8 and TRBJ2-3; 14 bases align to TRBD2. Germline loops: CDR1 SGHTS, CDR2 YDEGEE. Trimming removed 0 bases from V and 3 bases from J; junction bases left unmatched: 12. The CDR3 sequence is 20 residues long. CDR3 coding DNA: TGTGCCAGCAGCTTGGAGGGCGCGGGGACTAGCGGGAGTAGGACAGATACGCAGTATTTT. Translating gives CASSLEGAGTSGSRTDTQYF.

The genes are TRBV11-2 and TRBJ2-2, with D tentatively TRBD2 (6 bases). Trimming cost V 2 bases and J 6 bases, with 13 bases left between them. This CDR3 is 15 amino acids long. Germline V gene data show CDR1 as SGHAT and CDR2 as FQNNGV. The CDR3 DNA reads TGTGCCAGCAGCTTAATCCGGGAGTGGTCCGGGGAGCTGTTTTTT. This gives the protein CASSLIREWSGELFF.

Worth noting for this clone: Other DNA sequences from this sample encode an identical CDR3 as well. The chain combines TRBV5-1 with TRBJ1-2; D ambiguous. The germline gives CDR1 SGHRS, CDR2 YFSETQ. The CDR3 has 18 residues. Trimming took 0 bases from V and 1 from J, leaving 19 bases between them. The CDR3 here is CASSLVFKKGINNYGYTF. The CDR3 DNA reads TGCGCCAGCAGCTTGGTGTTTAAAAAAGGTATTAATAACTATGGCTACACCTTC.

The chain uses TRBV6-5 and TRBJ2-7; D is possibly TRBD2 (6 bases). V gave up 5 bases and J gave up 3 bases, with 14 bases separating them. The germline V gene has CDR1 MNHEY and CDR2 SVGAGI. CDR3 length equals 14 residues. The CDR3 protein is CASSDLASDYEQYF. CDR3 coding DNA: TGTGCCAGCAGTGACCTGGCTAGCGACTACGAGCAGTACTTC.

This CDR3 reads CASRRGEGTDTQYF. CDR3 DNA: TGTGCCAGTCGGCGGGGGGAGGGCACAGATACGCAGTATTTT. This chain uses TRBV2 with TRBJ2-3; 8 positions agree with TRBD2. Losses at the gene ends were 9 bases for V and 1 base for J; bases not matched to a gene: 6. Germline values: CDR1 SNHLY, CDR2 FYNNEI. CDR3 size: 14 residues.

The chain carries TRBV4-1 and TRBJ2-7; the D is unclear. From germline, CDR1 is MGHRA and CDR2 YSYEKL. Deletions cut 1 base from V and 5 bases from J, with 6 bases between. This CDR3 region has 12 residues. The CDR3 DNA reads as TGCGCCAGCAGCCAAGGGTCGGACGAGCAGTACTTC. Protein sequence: CASSQGSDEQYF.

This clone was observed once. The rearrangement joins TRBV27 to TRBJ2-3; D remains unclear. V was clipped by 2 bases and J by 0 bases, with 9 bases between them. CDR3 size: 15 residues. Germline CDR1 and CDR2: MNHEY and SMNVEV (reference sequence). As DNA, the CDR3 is TGTGCCAGCAGTTTACAGGTCTCTAGCACAGATACGCAGTATTTT. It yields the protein CASSLQVSSTDTQYF.

The CDR3 sequence is CASSLLASSYEQYF. CDR3 DNA: TGCGCCAGCAGCTTATTAGCGAGCTCCTACGAGCAGTACTTC. V usage is TRBV5-1 and J usage is TRBJ2-7; D possibly corresponds to TRBD2 (5 bases). Germline CDR1 reads SGHRS; CDR2 reads YFSETQ. The CDR3 runs to 14 residues. V lost 2 bases and J lost 0, with 9 bases in between.

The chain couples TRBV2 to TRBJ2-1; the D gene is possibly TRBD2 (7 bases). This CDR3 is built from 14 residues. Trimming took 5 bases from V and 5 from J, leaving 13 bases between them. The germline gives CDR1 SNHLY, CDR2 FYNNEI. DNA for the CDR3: TGTGCCAGCAGTTGGGGGGGGCCAAACAATGAGCAGTTCTTC. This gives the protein CASSWGGPNNEQFF. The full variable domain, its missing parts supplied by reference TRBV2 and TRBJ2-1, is EPEVTQTPSHQVTQMGQEVILRCVPISNHLYFYWYRQILGQKVEFLVSFYNNEISEKSEIFDDQFSVERPDGSNFTLKIRSTKLEDSAMYFCASSWGGPNNEQFFGPGTRLTVL.

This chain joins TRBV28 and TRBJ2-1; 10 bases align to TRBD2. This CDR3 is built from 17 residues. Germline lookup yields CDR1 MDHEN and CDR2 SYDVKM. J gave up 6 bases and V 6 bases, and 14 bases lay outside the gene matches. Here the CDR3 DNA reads TGTGCCAGCAGCCTTAGCGGGAGGTCCAAGCGGGGCAATGAGCAGTTCTTC. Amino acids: CASSLSGRSKRGNEQFF.

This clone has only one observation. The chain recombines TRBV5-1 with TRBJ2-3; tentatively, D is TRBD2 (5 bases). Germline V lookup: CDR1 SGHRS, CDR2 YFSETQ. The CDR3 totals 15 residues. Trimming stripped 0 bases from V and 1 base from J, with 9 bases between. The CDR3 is CASSLASRRTDTQYF. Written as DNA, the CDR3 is TGCGCCAGCAGCTTGGCTAGCCGTCGCACAGATACGCAGTATTTT.

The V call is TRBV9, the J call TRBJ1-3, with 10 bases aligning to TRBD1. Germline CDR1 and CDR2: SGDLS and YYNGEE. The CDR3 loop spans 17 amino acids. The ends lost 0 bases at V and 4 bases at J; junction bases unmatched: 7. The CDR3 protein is CASSVAGQGTRGNTIYF. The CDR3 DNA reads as TGTGCCAGCAGCGTAGCGGGACAGGGGACACGAGGAAACACCATATATTTT.

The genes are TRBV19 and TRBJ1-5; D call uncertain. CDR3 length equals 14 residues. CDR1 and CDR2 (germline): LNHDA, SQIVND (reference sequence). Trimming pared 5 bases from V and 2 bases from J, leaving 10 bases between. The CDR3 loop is CASSLELRNQPQHF. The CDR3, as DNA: TGTGCCAGTAGTTTGGAGTTGCGCAATCAGCCCCAGCATTTT. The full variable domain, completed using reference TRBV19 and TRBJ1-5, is DGGITQSPKYLFRKEGQNVTLSCEQNLNHDAMYWYRQDPGQGLRLIYYSQIVNDFQKGDIAEGYSVSREKKESFPLTVTSAQKNPTAFYLCASSLELRNQPQHFGDGTRLSIL.

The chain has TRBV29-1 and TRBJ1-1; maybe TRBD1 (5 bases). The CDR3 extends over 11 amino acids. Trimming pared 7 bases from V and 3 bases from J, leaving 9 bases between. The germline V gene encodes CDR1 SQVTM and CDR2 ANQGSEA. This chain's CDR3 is CSGQGDTEAFF. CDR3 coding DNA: TGCAGCGGGCAGGGAGACACTGAAGCTTTCTTT.

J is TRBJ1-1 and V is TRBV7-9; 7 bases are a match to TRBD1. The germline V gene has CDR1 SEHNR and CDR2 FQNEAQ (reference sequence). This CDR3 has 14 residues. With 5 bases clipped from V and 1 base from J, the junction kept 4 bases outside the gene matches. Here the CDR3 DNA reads TGTGCCAGCAGCCCGGGACAGAGGAACACTGAAGCTTTCTTT. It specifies CASSPGQRNTEAFF.

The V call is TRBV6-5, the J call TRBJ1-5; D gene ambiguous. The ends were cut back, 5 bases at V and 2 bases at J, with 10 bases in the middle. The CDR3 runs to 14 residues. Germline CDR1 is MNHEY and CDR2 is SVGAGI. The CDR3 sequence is CASSEQVGNQPQHF. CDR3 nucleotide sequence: TGTGCCAGCAGTGAACAAGTCGGCAATCAGCCCCAGCATTTT.